The 24 T cell receptor beta chains below all came from one sample that was sequenced in a study of T cell responses to AZD1222 COVID-19 vaccine. TCRdb's table, derived via immunoSEQ multiplex PCR, lists solely in-frame clones and lacks some. The sample gives 150,000 to 200,000 clones, more than 75% of which show up once; around 2.9% is in the top ten. The source material was peripheral blood, sampled on day 0 of MenACWY control vaccination. Receptors originate from an adult in good health.

The chain couples TRBV28 to TRBJ1-6; 8 nucleotides line up with TRBD1. V lost 5 bases and J lost 7; bases outside the gene matches: 4. Germline assignment: CDR1 MDHEN and CDR2 SYDVKM. The CDR3 length is 14 residues. The CDR3 DNA reads TGTGCCAGCAGTAGCACAGGGGGGAATTCACCCCTCCACTTT. Protein sequence: CASSSTGGNSPLHF.

This clone has only one observation. The chain has TRBV6-1 and TRBJ1-1; 7 bases line up with TRBD1. The CDR3 contains 14 residues. Unmatched junction bases numbered 2, after V lost 4 bases and J lost 0 bases. Germline V lookup: CDR1 MNHNS, CDR2 SASEGT. The CDR3 here is CASSGRGLNTEAFF. CDR3 bases: TGTGCCAGCAGTGGAAGGGGGCTGAACACTGAAGCTTTCTTT.

This chain connects TRBV5-4 to TRBJ1-1, with D uncertain. The CDR3 covers 13 residues. V shed 2 bases and J shed 1 base, with 6 bases lying between them. Per germline, CDR1 SGHNT and CDR2 YYREEE (reference sequence). CDR3 protein: CASSLRGNTEAFF. The CDR3 DNA follows: TGTGCCAGCAGCTTACGTGGGAACACTGAAGCTTTCTTT.

The chain links TRBV7-9 to TRBJ2-2, with unresolved D. CDR3 length equals 17 residues. CDR1 and CDR2 (germline): SEHNR, FQNEAQ (reference sequence). V lost 3 bases, J lost 5 bases, and 19 bases lay in between. CDR3 DNA sequence: TGTGCCAGCAGCTTGGGGTCCCCCTCCAGAAAAACCGGGGAGCTGTTTTTT. This codes for CASSLGSPSRKTGELFF.

V and J are TRBV5-1 and TRBJ2-3, with TRBD1 identical over 9 bases. The CDR3 spans 14 residues. The V and J ends lost 4 bases and 5 bases, in that order; junction bases with no gene match: 5. The germline gives CDR1 SGHRS, CDR2 YFSETQ. The CDR3 sequence is CASSQGQGRDTQYF. The CDR3 nucleotides are TGCGCCAGCAGCCAGGGACAGGGAAGAGATACGCAGTATTTT.

The J gene is TRBJ1-4, the V gene TRBV30; D is perhaps TRBD1 (6 bases). Trimming stripped 4 bases from V and 5 bases from J, with 11 bases between. This CDR3 is 13 amino acids long. The germline V gene has CDR1 GTSNPN and CDR2 SVGIG (reference sequence). The DNA of the CDR3 is TGTGCCTGGAAGAGGGGGGACAATGAAAAACTGTTTTTT. It codes for CAWKRGDNEKLFF.

In its sample, this clone was seen once. V usage is TRBV9 and J usage is TRBJ2-7; 8 bases agree with TRBD1. The CDR3 spans 13 residues. CDR1 is SGDLS and CDR2 is YYNGEE in the germline V gene. Trimming took 4 bases from V and 6 from J; bases not matched to a gene: 6. The CDR3 DNA is TGTGCCAGCAGCTCGACAGGGGCGGGCGAGCAGTACTTC. Its protein product is CASSSTGAGEQYF.

This clone has only a few counts. The chain links TRBV29-1 to TRBJ1-5; D gene unclear. Germline CDR1 SQVTM, CDR2 ANQGSEA. CDR3 length: 10 residues. The V end was cut by 3 bases, the J end by 4 bases, with 1 base between. In nucleotides, the CDR3 is TGCAGCGTTGATAATCAGCCCCAGCATTTT. Translating gives CSVDNQPQHF.

V and J are TRBV24-1 and TRBJ2-7; no firm D call. This CDR3 is built from 14 residues. In germline, CDR1 is KGHDR, CDR2 SFDVKD. V was shortened by 3 bases and J by 2 bases, with 10 bases between the two germline ends. CDR3 DNA: TGTGCCACCAGTGATGCGGACGGAACCTACGAGCAGTACTTC. Protein product: CATSDADGTYEQYF.

V and J are TRBV25-1 and TRBJ2-3, with D possibly being TRBD1 (5 bases). The V end was cut by 2 bases, the J end by 4 bases, with 16 bases between. CDR1 and CDR2 (germline): MGHDK, SYGVNS. This CDR3 has 16 amino acids. DNA for the CDR3: TGTGCCAGCAGTGAAGGTGCAGGGAAGGTCCCAGATACGCAGTATTTT. It is translated as CASSEGAGKVPDTQYF.

The chain is built from TRBV7-7 and TRBJ2-1; D perhaps matches TRBD2 (5 bases). The CDR3 is 16 residues long. Per the germline V gene, CDR1 is SSHAT and CDR2 is FNYEAQ (reference sequence). Trimming stripped 5 bases from V and 0 bases from J, with 14 bases between. The CDR3 DNA reads as TGTGCCAGCAGCCCGAGGGAAGGGAGCTCCTACAATGAGCAGTTCTTC. Amino acid sequence: CASSPREGSSYNEQFF. Full variable domain (missing parts from reference TRBV7-7 and TRBJ2-1): GAGVSQSPRYKVTKRGQDVTLRCDPISSHATLYWYQQALGQGPEFLTYFNYEAQPDKSGLPSDRFSAERPEGSISTLTIQRTEQRDSAMYRCASSPREGSSYNEQFFGPGTRLTVL.

The chain employs TRBV25-1 and TRBJ2-7, with 12 bases fitting TRBD2. CDR1 and CDR2 (germline): MGHDK, SYGVNS. The CDR3 spans 15 residues. With V trimmed by 3 bases and J by 1 base, 1 base remained unmatched. The CDR3 DNA reads as TGTGCCAGCAGTGAGACTAGCGGGAGATCCTACGAGCAGTACTTC. Its translation: CASSETSGRSYEQYF.

The chain joins TRBV5-1 to TRBJ2-1, with TRBD1 matching over 7 bases. Looked up from germline, CDR1 is SGHRS and CDR2 is YFSETQ. V was clipped by 4 bases and J by 12 bases; unmatched bases: 13. The CDR3 loop spans 14 amino acids. The CDR3 sequence: CASSPGQLLGGQFF. CDR3 DNA sequence: TGCGCCAGCAGCCCGGGACAGCTCCTCGGTGGGCAGTTCTTC.

The rearrangement uses TRBV19 and TRBJ1-4, with D possibly matching TRBD1 (5 bases). CDR1 LNHDA and CDR2 SQIVND come from the germline V gene (reference sequence). The germline V and J ends were trimmed by 5 bases and 0 bases, with 10 bases remaining between them. This CDR3 comprises 15 residues. This CDR3 reads CASSLGDATNEKLFF. CDR3 DNA: TGTGCCAGTAGTCTGGGGGACGCAACTAATGAAAAACTGTTTTTT.

This clone was seen ten or more times. The chain is built from TRBV7-9 and TRBJ1-1; TRBD1 agrees at 8 bases. CDR1 is SEHNR and CDR2 is FQNEAQ in the germline V gene (reference sequence). The CDR3 consists of 16 residues. J lost 4 bases, V lost 0 bases, and 7 bases had no gene match. Written as DNA, the CDR3 is TGTGCCAGCAGCTTAGCGGGAGGACAGGGAAGCACTGAAGCTTTCTTT. It encodes CASSLAGGQGSTEAFF.

This chain links TRBV29-1 with TRBJ2-7; 7 nucleotides match TRBD1. The length of the CDR3 is 15 residues. Germline values: CDR1 SQVTM, CDR2 ANQGSEA. Germline trimming cut 4 bases from V and 5 bases from J; bases unmatched to any gene: 14. The CDR3 sequence: CSVGVGAGGLNEQYF. In DNA, the CDR3 is TGCAGCGTTGGGGTCGGGGCAGGGGGTCTTAACGAGCAGTACTTC.

This chain uses TRBV7-2 with TRBJ1-3, with TRBD1 as a possible D gene (5 bases). The length of the CDR3 is 15 residues. From germline, CDR1 is SGHTA and CDR2 FQGNSA. With 6 bases removed from V and 4 bases from J, the gap between germline ends came to 16 bases. The CDR3 is CASSTWSGGGNTIYF. The DNA for the CDR3 is TGTGCCAGCAGTACCTGGAGCGGGGGGGGAAACACCATATATTTT.

The rearrangement uses TRBV4-1 and TRBJ1-1; D unclear. Germline CDR1 and CDR2: MGHRA and YSYEKL. CDR3 length: 15 amino acids. Trimming cost V 3 bases and J 0 bases, with 11 bases left between them. CDR3 DNA: TGCGCCAGCAGCCAGCTTGACCGGATGAACACTGAAGCTTTCTTT. Translation gives CASSQLDRMNTEAFF.

This clone was seen only once. J is TRBJ1-3 and V is TRBV9, with 8 bases aligning to TRBD1. In germline, CDR1 is SGDLS, CDR2 YYNGEE. The V gene end was trimmed by 6 bases and the J gene end by 4 bases; junction bases not matched to a gene: 9. CDR3 length: 15 amino acids. As DNA, the CDR3 is TGTGCCAGCACCAAGACAGGGGAGATGGGAAACACCATATATTTT. Amino acids: CASTKTGEMGNTIYF.

The J gene is TRBJ2-1, the V gene TRBV13, with D unclear. Germline CDR1 reads PRHDT; CDR2 reads FYEKMQ (reference sequence). This CDR3 contains 13 residues. V was clipped by 3 bases and J by 5 bases, with 8 bases between them. This CDR3 reads CASSLGPHNEQFF. In DNA form, the CDR3 reads TGTGCCAGCAGCTTGGGCCCCCACAATGAGCAGTTCTTC.

CDR3 sequence reads: CASSPPPKPQHF. The DNA of the CDR3 is TGTGCCAGCAGTCCCCCGCCAAAGCCCCAGCATTTT. The V gene is TRBV28, the J gene TRBJ1-5; D is unresolved. This CDR3 is built from 12 residues. Germline CDR1 MDHEN, CDR2 SYDVKM. Trimming took off 5 bases at V and 8 bases at J, with 10 bases between the two ends.

This chain joins TRBV18 and TRBJ2-7; D could derive from TRBD1 or TRBD2 (6 bases each). V dropped 2 bases and J dropped 7 bases, with 21 bases sitting between them. In germline, CDR1 is KGHSH, CDR2 LQKENI. This CDR3 has 16 residues. CDR3 protein: CASSPFTGGSPWEQYF. The CDR3 nucleotides are TGTGCCAGCTCACCATTTACCGGGGGCTCTCCTTGGGAGCAGTACTTC.

The gene calls are TRBV4-3 and TRBJ1-6, with a tentative D call TRBD1 (5 bases). There are 17 residues in the CDR3. Germline values: CDR1 LGHNA, CDR2 YSLEER. Between the trimmed V and J ends, which lost 0 bases and 2 bases, there was a span of 11 bases. DNA for the CDR3: TGCGCCAGCAGCCAAGATTGGGGCGGGACCTATAATTCACCCCTCCACTTT. Amino acids: CASSQDWGGTYNSPLHF.

This clone was detected once. The V and J genes are TRBV5-6 and TRBJ2-6; possibly TRBD2 for D (6 bases). CDR1 is SGHDT and CDR2 is YYEEEE in the germline V gene. Trimming pared 0 bases from V and 4 bases from J, leaving 8 bases between. The CDR3 consists of 15 residues. In DNA form, the CDR3 reads TGTGCCAGCAGCTTGGCCGGGGGAGGGGCCAACGTCCTGACTTTC. Translating it yields CASSLAGGGANVLTF.